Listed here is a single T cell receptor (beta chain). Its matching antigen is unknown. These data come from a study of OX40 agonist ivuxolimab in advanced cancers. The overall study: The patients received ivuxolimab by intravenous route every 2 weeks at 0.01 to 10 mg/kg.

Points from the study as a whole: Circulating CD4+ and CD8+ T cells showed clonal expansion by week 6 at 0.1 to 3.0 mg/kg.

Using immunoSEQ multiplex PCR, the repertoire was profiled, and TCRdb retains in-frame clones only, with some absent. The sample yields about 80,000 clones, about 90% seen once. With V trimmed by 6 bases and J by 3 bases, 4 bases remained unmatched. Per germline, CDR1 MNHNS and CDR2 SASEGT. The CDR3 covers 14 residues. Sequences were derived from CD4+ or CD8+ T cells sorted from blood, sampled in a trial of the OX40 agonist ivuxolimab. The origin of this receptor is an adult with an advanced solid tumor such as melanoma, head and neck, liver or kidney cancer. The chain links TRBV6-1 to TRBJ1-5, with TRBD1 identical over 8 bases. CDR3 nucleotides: TGTGCCAGCAGGGAGACAGGGGTCAATCAGCCCCAGCATTTT. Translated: CASRETGVNQPQHF.